Included here is one T cell receptor (beta chain) sequence, with context. Its antigen is still unknown. Per-nucleotide qualities are absent, and no much larger clonotype sits a single base away. The data belong to a study of human thymus T cells (dated by TCRdb to 2020 to 2022). A note on the overall study: TCR alpha and beta repertoires from roughly eight infant thymus samples and four related peripheral blood samples were characterized in the study. Donor ages ranging from roughly 6 to 244 days were recorded, and over 5 male and a couple of female infants were included in the cohort. The study at large found these results: V and J gene segment usage appeared biased in both thymic and peripheral blood repertoires. The related research found that thymic TCR repertoires overlapped highly between unrelated individuals. On average, approximately 800,000 unique TCRB clonotypes were obtained from thymus samples, compared with 65,000 to 90,000 from blood samples.

Using the immunoSEQ multiplex PCR assay, the TCRB and TCRAD loci were amplified from a standardized quantity of quality-controlled genomic DNA. The V(D)J region was spanned by amplicons of a length sufficient to cover the CDR3 and to identify V and J genes. The commercial immunoSEQ service was used to sequence amplicons on an Illumina platform. The source study handled its data this way. Primer bias and sequencing errors were corrected using previously described methods, and TCRAD and TCRB definitions followed the IMGT database. Analysis of the repertoires was done with immunoSEQ Analyzer 3.0 and VDJTools and included basic statistics, V/J segment usage, diversity estimates, rarefaction and pairwise overlap. Diversity was estimated using the Chao1, ChaoE, Efron-Thisted, Shannon and inverse Simpson indices, and was also estimated on datasets down-sampled to the size of the smallest sample. Repertoire overlap was assessed by strict matching of CDR3 nucleotide sequence, V gene and J gene, and clustering was done by Jaccard-based multidimensional scaling. In TCRdb, the immuneACCESS table is reduced to in-frame sequences with V and J assigned. These tables do not hold every clone; where another copy was compared, an unresolved V gene accounts for under half, and the others remain unexplained. V, J and clone size were drawn from that table, and D and trimming were deduced from the DNA. This sample is represented by roughly 130,000 clones; approximately 96% of them were singletons. The ten most abundant clones make up approximately 0.022% of the sample.

The CDR3 spans 12 residues, from the cysteine through the phenylalanine. This entry keeps only the CDR3 DNA: 36 bases, framed from base 1. The V and J ends are trimmed by 8 bases and 3 bases, leaving 8 bases between them. Sequences LNHDA (CDR1) and SQIVND (CDR2) are obtained from the germline V gene (reference sequence). Thymus tissue was obtained as surgical resects removed during corrective cardiac surgery. The donors were immunologically healthy infants in Finland who had open corrective cardiac surgery for congenital heart defects. After being mechanically released from the tissue, thymocytes were kept at -70 degrees C in pellets of roughly 10-30 million cells. A QIAsymphony instrument was used to extract genomic DNA from the frozen cell pellets.

This TCR derives from a boy under two years old with a congenital heart defect but otherwise immunologically healthy. Material for sequencing was thymus tissue. Rearrangement joined TRBV19 to TRBJ2-1; TRBD1 is perhaps the D gene, given 5 matching bases. The sequence in DNA is TGTGCCAGTCTGACAGACTACAATGAGCAGTTCTTC. Translated, this gives CASLTDYNEQFF.